Listed below are T cell receptor beta chains from one sample, sequenced in a study of control samples from healthy donors and cancer patients. Some clones are missing from TCRdb's copy, which holds only in-frame ones; the method was immunoSEQ multiplex PCR. Of approximately 140,000 clones in the sample, 80% to 95% were seen once. Sequencing was done on a sample of blood. The receptors were gathered from a man aged 18 to 35 in good health. Each CDR3 is given with its conserved first and last residue. The order of the fields is clone size, V gene, D gene, J gene, CDR3 DNA, CDR3 protein. The D gene is left open where the match is weak. Clone size is not always given. Where it is, it says once, few, many or a class for expanded clones.

clone size: once; V gene: TRBV7-8; D gene: NA; J gene: TRBJ2-3; CDR3 DNA: TGTGCCAGCAGCCCTGGCTCGACAGATACGCAGTATTTT; CDR3 protein: CASSPGSTDTQYF
clone size: NA; V gene: TRBV6-5; D gene: NA; J gene: TRBJ1-2; CDR3 DNA: TGTGCCAGCAGTTGGGGCCATGGCTACACCTTC; CDR3 protein: CASSWGHGYTF
clone size: NA; V gene: TRBV28; D gene: NA; J gene: TRBJ2-2; CDR3 DNA: TGTGCCAGCAGTTTTTCGGGTCTTCGATTTATCGGGGAGCTGTTTTTT; CDR3 protein: CASSFSGLRFIGELFF
clone size: NA; V gene: TRBV6-2/TRBV6-3; D gene: NA; J gene: TRBJ2-1; CDR3 DNA: TGTGCCAGCAGTTACTCAGAAGAGTACAGAACAGCTACATACAATGAGCAGTTCTTC; CDR3 protein: CASSYSEEYRTATYNEQFF
clone size: NA; V gene: TRBV4-3; D gene: TRBD2; J gene: TRBJ2-3; CDR3 DNA: TGCGCCAGCAGCCCCGGAGGCGGGAGCCGAAGCACAGATACGCAGTATTTT; CDR3 protein: CASSPGGGSRSTDTQYF
clone size: NA; V gene: TRBV28; D gene: NA; J gene: TRBJ2-1; CDR3 DNA: TGTGCCAGCAGTTTCTTTGCTATTGCCAGCGATGAGCAGTTCTTC; CDR3 protein: CASSFFAIASDEQFF
clone size: NA; V gene: TRBV5-8; D gene: TRBD1; J gene: TRBJ2-2; CDR3 DNA: TGTGCCAGCAGCTTGCGACAGGGAGTTTCCGGGGAGCTGTTTTTT; CDR3 protein: CASSLRQGVSGELFF
clone size: NA; V gene: TRBV11-3; D gene: NA; J gene: TRBJ2-1; CDR3 DNA: TGTGCCAGCAGCCTCCGGGACACCTCCTACAATGAGCAGTTCTTC; CDR3 protein: CASSLRDTSYNEQFF
clone size: NA; V gene: TRBV4-1; D gene: NA; J gene: TRBJ1-2; CDR3 DNA: TGCGCCAGCAGCCAAGAGGGTCATGGGGCCGGCCTAGGGAATGGCTACACCTTC; CDR3 protein: CASSQEGHGAGLGNGYTF
clone size: NA; V gene: TRBV29-1; D gene: TRBD1; J gene: TRBJ1-1; CDR3 DNA: TGCAGCGTACCCGGGGGAGGGGGCGGCTTAGCTTTCTTT; CDR3 protein: CSVPGGGGGLAFF
clone size: NA; V gene: TRBV28; D gene: TRBD1; J gene: TRBJ2-7; CDR3 DNA: TGTGCCAGCAGTCCCTCGGACAGGGCCTACGAGCAGTACTTC; CDR3 protein: CASSPSDRAYEQYF
clone size: NA; V gene: TRBV7-2; D gene: NA; J gene: TRBJ2-5; CDR3 DNA: TGTGCCAGCAGCTTAGCCACCTTCGGGTGGGAGTCCCCCCAAGAGACCCAGTACTTC; CDR3 protein: CASSLATFGWESPQETQYF
clone size: NA; V gene: TRBV4-2; D gene: NA; J gene: TRBJ2-1; CDR3 DNA: TGTGCCAGCAGCCAGGCCCAGGACTCCTACAATGAGCAGTTCTTC; CDR3 protein: CASSQAQDSYNEQFF
clone size: NA; V gene: TRBV10-3; D gene: TRBD1; J gene: TRBJ2-7; CDR3 DNA: TGTGCCATCAGTGAGTCAATAGGACAGGGACACTTAAGGCAGTACTTC; CDR3 protein: CAISESIGQGHLRQYF
clone size: NA; V gene: TRBV5-1; D gene: NA; J gene: TRBJ2-3; CDR3 DNA: TGCGCCAGCAGCCTGAGGGACATCGGTGGAGATACGCAGTATTTT; CDR3 protein: CASSLRDIGGDTQYF
clone size: NA; V gene: TRBV4-1; D gene: NA; J gene: TRBJ1-3; CDR3 DNA: TGCGCCAGCAGCCAAGTCTCTGGAAACACCATATATTTT; CDR3 protein: CASSQVSGNTIYF
clone size: many; V gene: TRBV19; D gene: NA; J gene: TRBJ2-7; CDR3 DNA: TGTGCCAGTAGTATTAGGGCGGCTAGCGTCTCCTACGAGCAGTACTTC; CDR3 protein: CASSIRAASVSYEQYF
clone size: NA; V gene: TRBV10-3; D gene: TRBD1; J gene: TRBJ2-2; CDR3 DNA: TGTGCCATCACCCAACAGGGGGGAGGGGAGCTGTTTTTT; CDR3 protein: CAITQQGGGELFF
clone size: NA; V gene: TRBV9; D gene: NA; J gene: TRBJ2-5; CDR3 DNA: TGTGCCAGCAGCGTAGGACACATACAAGAGACCCAGTACTTC; CDR3 protein: CASSVGHIQETQYF
clone size: NA; V gene: TRBV7-9; D gene: NA; J gene: TRBJ1-5; CDR3 DNA: TGTGCCAGCAGCCCTGACAGCTTCAATCAGCCCCAGCATTTT; CDR3 protein: CASSPDSFNQPQHF
clone size: NA; V gene: TRBV7-9; D gene: TRBD1; J gene: TRBJ2-1; CDR3 DNA: TGTGCCAGCAGCTGGAGGCAGGGGGCGGGCGATGAGCAGTTCTTC; CDR3 protein: CASSWRQGAGDEQFF
clone size: NA; V gene: TRBV19; D gene: NA; J gene: TRBJ2-3; CDR3 DNA: TGTGCCAGTCTCCCACAGGGTTCGAGCACAGATACGCAGTATTTT; CDR3 protein: CASLPQGSSTDTQYF
clone size: few; V gene: TRBV3-1/TRBV3-2; D gene: NA; J gene: TRBJ2-5; CDR3 DNA: TGTGCCAGCAGCCAAGACCCCGGCGAGACCCAGTACTTC; CDR3 protein: CASSQDPGETQYF
clone size: NA; V gene: TRBV11-2; D gene: NA; J gene: TRBJ1-2; CDR3 DNA: TGTGCCAGCAGCGACGGACAAATCTATGGCTACACCTTC; CDR3 protein: CASSDGQIYGYTF
clone size: NA; V gene: TRBV19; D gene: NA; J gene: TRBJ1-4; CDR3 DNA: TGTGCCAGTAGCCTCCGGGCGGGGTCTAATGAAAAACTGTTTTTT; CDR3 protein: CASSLRAGSNEKLFF
clone size: NA; V gene: TRBV6-6; D gene: TRBD2; J gene: TRBJ2-2; CDR3 DNA: TGTGCCGGACAGGGAGCGGGGGGGCCCGTTTCTGGGGAGCTGTTTTTT; CDR3 protein: CAGQGAGGPVSGELFF
clone size: NA; V gene: TRBV3-1/TRBV3-2; D gene: TRBD2; J gene: TRBJ2-7; CDR3 DNA: TGTGCCAGCAGCCACCGACTAGCGGGCTTCTACGAGCAGTACTTC; CDR3 protein: CASSHRLAGFYEQYF
clone size: NA; V gene: TRBV3-1/TRBV3-2; D gene: TRBD2; J gene: TRBJ2-5; CDR3 DNA: TGTGCCAGCAGCCAAGATCTAGCGGGGGCAGAGACCCAGTACTTC; CDR3 protein: CASSQDLAGAETQYF
clone size: NA; V gene: TRBV21-1; D gene: NA; J gene: TRBJ2-1; CDR3 DNA: TGTGCCAGTCCAAGTGAGGAAGTCGCAGGGCCCTTCTTC; CDR3 protein: CASPSEEVAGPFF
clone size: NA; V gene: TRBV4-1; D gene: NA; J gene: TRBJ1-2; CDR3 DNA: TGCGCCAGCAGCCAAGATTCTTTCTATGGCTACACCTTC; CDR3 protein: CASSQDSFYGYTF
clone size: NA; V gene: TRBV4-2; D gene: TRBD2; J gene: TRBJ2-5; CDR3 DNA: TGTGCCAGCAGCCAAGTTCGTAATAGCGGGGAGACCCAGTACTTC; CDR3 protein: CASSQVRNSGETQYF
clone size: NA; V gene: TRBV28; D gene: TRBD2; J gene: TRBJ2-3; CDR3 DNA: TGTGCCAGCATCCCGACCGGGACTAGCGGGAGGGCCCCAGATACGCAGTATTTT; CDR3 protein: CASIPTGTSGRAPDTQYF
clone size: NA; V gene: TRBV7-9; D gene: TRBD1; J gene: TRBJ1-4; CDR3 DNA: TGTGCCAGCAGCCCCAGGACAGGGTCTGAAAAACTGTTTTTT; CDR3 protein: CASSPRTGSEKLFF
clone size: NA; V gene: TRBV6-2/TRBV6-3; D gene: NA; J gene: TRBJ2-5; CDR3 DNA: TGTGCCAGCAGTTCATCACAAGAGACCCAGTACTTC; CDR3 protein: CASSSSQETQYF
clone size: NA; V gene: TRBV5-6; D gene: NA; J gene: TRBJ1-3; CDR3 DNA: TGTGCCAGCAGCTTGCTGATGGGGGGAAACACCATATATTTT; CDR3 protein: CASSLLMGGNTIYF
clone size: NA; V gene: TRBV10-3; D gene: NA; J gene: TRBJ1-6; CDR3 DNA: TGTGCCATCAGTGAGATGGGGAATTCACCCCTCCACTTT; CDR3 protein: CAISEMGNSPLHF
clone size: medium-sized; V gene: TRBV6-4; D gene: NA; J gene: TRBJ1-2; CDR3 DNA: TGTGCCAGCAGTATCAACGGGAACGACTATGGCTACACCTTC; CDR3 protein: CASSINGNDYGYTF